A single sample is the source of the 19 T cell receptor beta chains below, sequenced in a study of T cell changes during pregnancy in multiple sclerosis. The repertoire was sequenced with immunoSEQ multiplex PCR; TCRdb's copy has only in-frame clones and lacks some. Of 33,000 or so clones in the sample, 80% to 95% were seen once. The sequences come from CD4+ T cells from peripheral blood mononuclear cells, collected in the third trimester of pregnancy. The receptors were gathered from a female donor in good health, enrolled as a control in a pregnancy study.

This sequence joins TRBV6-5 and TRBJ2-2; the match to TRBD1 covers 8 bases. This CDR3 is 14 amino acids long. CDR1 MNHEY and CDR2 SVGAGI come from the germline V gene. J was trimmed by 6 bases and V by 6 bases; bases with no gene match: 6. CDR3: CASSINRGAGELFF. CDR3 coding DNA: TGTGCCAGCAGCATTAACAGGGGGGCCGGGGAGCTGTTTTTT.

A single count supports this clone. CDR3 protein: CASSGGGEKLFF. The CDR3 coding sequence is TGTGCCAGCAGTGGGGGGGGTGAAAAACTGTTTTTT. The J gene is TRBJ1-4, the V gene TRBV28; perhaps TRBD1 as D (5 bases). With 5 bases removed from V and 7 bases from J, the gap between germline ends came to 8 bases. The CDR3 runs 12 residues. Germline assignment: CDR1 MDHEN and CDR2 SYDVKM.

This chain joins TRBV28 and TRBJ1-1; TRBD1 is a possible D gene (5 bases). The CDR3 runs to 16 residues. CDR1 is MDHEN, CDR2 SYDVKM, per germline. Deletions cut 5 bases from V and 1 base from J, with 17 bases between. This CDR3 reads CASSPTPGGGNTEAFF. The CDR3 nucleotides read TGTGCCAGCAGTCCTACCCCGGGGGGAGGGAACACTGAAGCTTTCTTT. The full variable domain, with the rest looked up from reference TRBV28 and TRBJ1-1, is DVKVTQSSRYLVKRTGEKVFLECVQDMDHENMFWYRQDPGLGLRLIYFSYDVKMKEKGDIPEGYSVSREKKERFSLILESASTNQTSMYLCASSPTPGGGNTEAFFGQGTRLTVV.

The chain joins TRBV7-2 to TRBJ2-5; no definite D call. Deletions cut 5 bases from V and 4 bases from J, with 8 bases between. The CDR3 loop spans 12 amino acids. Per the germline V gene, CDR1 is SGHTA and CDR2 is FQGNSA. The CDR3 sequence: CASSLLAETQYF. The CDR3 nucleotides read TGTGCCAGCAGCCTCTTAGCAGAGACCCAGTACTTC.

V and J are TRBV6-6 and TRBJ1-6, with 9 bases matching TRBD1. The germline V gene has CDR1 MNHNY and CDR2 SVGAGI (reference sequence). V dropped 5 bases and J dropped 10; count of bases not matched to a gene: 9. This CDR3 is 15 amino acids long. The CDR3 loop reads CASSPRDRVFSPLHF. In DNA form, the CDR3 reads TGTGCCAGCAGTCCTCGGGACAGGGTATTCTCACCCCTCCACTTT.

The chain is built from TRBV28 and TRBJ1-2, with D maybe TRBD1 (5 bases). This CDR3 has 15 residues. Germline V gene lookup returns CDR1 MDHEN and CDR2 SYDVKM. Trimming shortened V by 5 bases and J by 5 bases, and 18 bases separated the two germline ends. The CDR3 is CASSPLGGSYYGYTF. The CDR3 DNA reads TGTGCCAGCAGTCCCTTGGGGGGGAGTTATTATGGCTACACCTTC.

With regard to this clone: One end of the junction is discordant with germline, which a read error may explain. The V call is TRBV10-1, the J call TRBJ2-1; TRBD2 agrees at 7 bases. CDR1 is WNHNN and CDR2 is SYGVQD in the germline V gene (reference sequence). This CDR3 comprises 14 residues. In nucleotides, the CDR3 is TGCGCCAGCAGCGAGTTTGGGACTAACAATGAGCAGTTCTTC. It encodes CASSEFGTNNEQFF.

This chain links TRBV19 with TRBJ1-2; 8 bases match TRBD1. This CDR3 comprises 15 residues. The J segment lost 3 bases and the V segment lost 8 bases, leaving 11 bases of the junction unmatched. Looked up from germline, CDR1 is LNHDA and CDR2 is SQIVND (reference sequence). CDR3 protein: CASGGQDPFDYGYTF. CDR3 nucleotides: TGTGCCAGTGGGGGACAGGACCCTTTTGACTATGGCTACACCTTC.

The CDR3 region is CASSLNTNQPQHF. The CDR3 DNA reads TGTGCCAGCTCACTTAACACCAATCAGCCCCAGCATTTT. The V gene is TRBV18, the J gene TRBJ1-5; D is unresolved. CDR3 length: 13 amino acids. V lost 4 bases and J 3 bases, leaving 7 bases between the germline ends. The germline gives CDR1 KGHSH, CDR2 LQKENI.

The count of this clone is one. J is TRBJ2-1 and V is TRBV5-6, with 12 bases aligning to TRBD2. Germline CDR1 reads SGHDT; CDR2 reads YYEEEE. Trimming took 3 bases from V and 6 from J; bases not matched to a gene: 10. The CDR3 spans 17 residues. The CDR3 spells CASSYSLLAGGGNEQFF. The DNA for the CDR3 is TGTGCCAGCAGCTACAGTCTACTAGCGGGGGGCGGCAATGAGCAGTTCTTC.

The rearrangement links TRBV7-2 to TRBJ1-4; TRBD1 aligns across 9 bases. This CDR3 has 15 residues. The V segment lost 5 bases and the J segment 8 bases; nucleotides outside the gene matches: 9. In germline, CDR1 is SGHTA, CDR2 FQGNSA. The CDR3 sequence: CASSQRGQGLEKLFF. The CDR3 nucleotides are TGTGCCAGCAGCCAAAGGGGACAGGGACTCGAAAAACTGTTTTTT.

The chain couples TRBV4-3 to TRBJ2-5, with 8 bases aligning to TRBD2. The trim removed 0 bases at V and 5 bases at J, leaving 11 bases unmatched. This CDR3 contains 17 residues. The germline V gene encodes CDR1 LGHNA and CDR2 YSLEER. The DNA for the CDR3 is TGCGCCAGCAGCCAAGAGGGACGGGGGGGGGCCAGGGAGACCCAGTACTTC. It translates to CASSQEGRGGARETQYF.

This chain joins TRBV4-3 and TRBJ2-7; D call uncertain. The CDR3 has 15 amino acids. Germline values: CDR1 LGHNA, CDR2 YSLEER. V was clipped by 1 base and J by 2 bases, with 12 bases between them. The CDR3 spells CASSQATHPAYEQYF. The CDR3, as DNA: TGCGCCAGCAGCCAAGCAACTCACCCTGCCTACGAGCAGTACTTC.

The rearrangement joins TRBV6-5 to TRBJ1-5; D may be TRBD1 (6 bases). Germline CDR1 is MNHEY and CDR2 is SVGAGI. Deletions cut 6 bases from V and 4 bases from J, with 13 bases between. This CDR3 is 14 amino acids long. The CDR3 is CASRRNRANQPQHF. The CDR3 DNA sequence: TGTGCCAGCAGGCGGAACAGGGCTAATCAGCCCCAGCATTTT.

About this clone itself: This CDR3 is also generated by other DNA sequences in the sample. J is TRBJ1-3 and V is TRBV13; no clear D. The CDR3 runs 15 residues. Trimming took off 1 base at V and 0 bases at J, with 7 bases between the two ends. Per germline, CDR1 PRHDT and CDR2 FYEKMQ (reference sequence). The CDR3 is CASSLDSSSGNTIYF. CDR3 nucleotides: TGTGCCAGCAGCTTAGACAGTTCCTCTGGAAACACCATATATTTT. The full variable domain, rest sourced from reference TRBV13 and TRBJ1-3, is AAGVIQSPRHLIKEKRETATLKCYPIPRHDTVYWYQQGPGQDPQFLISFYEKMQSDKGSIPDRFSAQQFSDYHSELNMSSLELGDSALYFCASSLDSSSGNTIYFGEGSWLTVV.

This rearrangement joins TRBV11-1 to TRBJ2-7; 7 bases fit TRBD1. The length of the CDR3 is 12 residues. The germline CDR1 and CDR2 sequences are SGHAT and FQDESV (reference sequence). Trimming at V came to 5 bases and at J to 3 bases, leaving 1 base not matched to a gene. Here the CDR3 reads CASSRQGYEQYF. The CDR3 DNA sequence: TGTGCCAGCAGCCGACAGGGCTACGAGCAGTACTTC.

The rearrangement uses TRBV5-1 and TRBJ2-7; 9 nucleotides agree with TRBD2. CDR1 SGHRS and CDR2 YFSETQ come from the germline V gene. V lost 2 bases and J lost 5; bases outside the gene matches: 11. The CDR3 covers 16 residues. The CDR3 is CASSLPSGVRSDEQYF. In nucleotides, the CDR3 is TGCGCCAGCAGCTTACCTAGCGGGGTGAGGAGCGACGAGCAGTACTTC.

J is TRBJ1-4 and V is TRBV6-1, with TRBD1 matching over 7 bases. Trimming cost V 4 bases and J 0 bases; bases outside gene matches: 5. In germline, CDR1 is MNHNS, CDR2 SASEGT. The CDR3 is made up of 16 amino acids. The CDR3 coding sequence is TGTGCCAGCAGTGTTCGGACAGGCGCAACTAATGAAAAACTGTTTTTT. It encodes CASSVRTGATNEKLFF.

The V and J genes are TRBV7-8 and TRBJ2-7, with D possibly matching TRBD1 (6 bases). CDR1 is SGHVS and CDR2 is FQNEAQ in the germline V gene. CDR3 length: 15 amino acids. Trimming pared 0 bases from V and 2 bases from J, leaving 11 bases between. The CDR3 region is CASSLARQVTYEQYF. In DNA, the CDR3 is TGTGCCAGCAGCTTAGCGCGACAGGTAACCTACGAGCAGTACTTC. Looking up the rest from reference TRBV7-8 and TRBJ2-7 gives the full variable domain: GAGVSQSPRYKVAKRGQDVALRCDPISGHVSLFWYQQALGQGPEFLTYFQNEAQLDKSGLPSDRFFAERPEGSVSTLKIQRTQQEDSAVYLCASSLARQVTYEQYFGPGTRLTVT.